A single TCR beta chain is shown here with its context. Its antigen remains unknown. As the CDR3 is not closed by the conserved phenylalanine or tryptophan, this likely results from a read error. CDR3 size: 16 residues. Trimming took 7 bases from V and 7 from J, leaving 22 bases between them. From germline, CDR1 is SEHNR and CDR2 FQNEAQ (reference sequence). TCRdb used MiXCR to reprocess the 5' RACE reads, holding one entry per CDR3 protein. Counted here are some 8,000 distinct CDR3 sequences, around 50% occurring once; the ten biggest clones make up 4.5% to 5%. Study-level results: Whole repertoires were not studied in the larger cohort, only one V-J beta rearrangement.

Specimen: memory CD4+ T cells sorted from a lymph node. Noted subset: memory CD4+ T cells, CD4+CD45RO+CD25-. This rearrangement joins TRBV7-9 to TRBJ1-4; no reliable D call. The receptor was isolated from a female donor with breast cancer. CDR3 bases: TGTGCCAGCAACCCGCAATCTCGAGGACGTGGTGAAAAACTGTTTTGT. Residues: CASNPQSRGRGEKLFC.